The clone carrying this T cell receptor beta chain was counted a few times. The target antigen is unknown. Template switching with 5'RACE generated the TCR cDNA and added a universal primer site and UMIs. TCRdb processed the 5' RACE reads anew with MiXCR; each CDR3 protein has one entry. The top ten clones hold around 0.49% of a sample with 200,000 to 300,000 distinct CDR3 sequences, approximately 12% of them seen once. This sample is part of a study of T cells after yellow fever vaccination. Study-wide results and caveats: Detected again after the booster were most primary-vaccination clones, at nearly 97% CD4 and 88% CD8. Abundant clonotypes from the bulk population could contaminate FACS-sorted repertoires.

The CDR3 sequence is 15 residues long. In germline, CDR1 is SEHNR, CDR2 FQNEAQ (reference sequence). V lost 0 bases to trimming and J lost 1 base, with 7 bases between them. V gene TRBV7-9 combines with J gene TRBJ2-1; D remains unclear. The TCR originated in a man aged 30 to 45 who received the YFV17D yellow fever vaccine. The sample here was CD4+ T cells sorted from PBMCs, taken 45 days after the yellow fever booster vaccination. The CDR3 DNA follows: TGTGCCAGCAGCTTAGCACGGAAGTCCTACAATGAGCAGTTCTTC. Its protein is CASSLARKSYNEQFF.